This TCR beta chain was documented in a study of CD8 T cells in ankylosing spondylitis (dated by TCRdb to 2017 to 2019). Study-level background: The study set out to find disease-linked TCR variants by profiling T cell receptor beta repertoires in ankylosing spondylitis patients and healthy donors. The full study cohort was made up of about two dozen ankylosing spondylitis patients and about a hundred healthy donors. Peripheral blood samples were taken, and synovial fluid was additionally collected from ankylosing spondylitis patients.

Results and caveats for the whole study, not just this receptor: Some of the motif variants had been reported before in the synovial fluid and blood of reactive arthritis patients, a finding that suggests common disease-initiation mechanisms. The disease-linked clones had a CD8+ phenotype and were found at relatively low frequencies in peripheral blood. Blood from ankylosing spondylitis patients appeared to be characterized by a TCR beta motif made up of seven or eight highly homologous amino acid variants. According to the report, matched synovial fluid samples from ankylosing spondylitis patients were significantly enriched for the disease-linked clones.

The instrument was an Illumina HiSeq 2500. Quantitative 5'-RACE with molecular barcodes was used to prepare TCR beta libraries. As for the authors' bioinformatics: A new computational method, built on a probabilistic model of VDJ rearrangement, was used to identify disease-linked TCR variants. TCRdb reran the public reads through fastp at Q25 and MiXCR, keeping productive beta chains. Records with the same CDR3 protein are collapsed into one entry carrying the most frequent genes and DNA. TCRdb's processing, not the study's, gives the V and J calls here. Counted in this sample were 470,000 or so distinct CDR3 sequences; roughly 25% of them appeared once. 0.89% of the sample comes from the top ten. Relative to germline, V is missing 6 bases and J is missing 5 bases, with 8 bases of the junction outside any gene match. The CDR3 covers 15 residues, taking in both the cysteine and the phenylalanine. Just the 45-base CDR3 DNA is kept, in frame starting at base 1.

Notes on this clonotype: The antigen this receptor binds is unknown. Base quality data are lacking; no much larger clone is found one base away.

This receptor was obtained from a male donor with ankylosing spondylitis. The chain uses TRBV12-3 or TRBV12-4 and TRBJ2-3, and TRBD2 aligns with 10 junction nucleotides. Sequenced sample: blood, either unsorted or a sorted T cell fraction (not recorded which). The nucleotide sequence reads as follows: TGTGCCAGCAGCATTAGCGGGAGGAAAGTAGATACGCAGTATTTT. Its coded protein is CASSISGRKVDTQYF.